One and the same sample provided the 23 T cell receptor beta chains below, sequenced in a study of CD8 T cells in Susac syndrome. Random-hexamer reverse transcription was applied to roughly 0.45 to 1 ug RNA. TCRdb redid the calling of the immunoSEQ multiplex PCR reads with MiXCR, one entry per CDR3 protein. In the table there are 170,000 or so distinct CDR3 sequences, under 95% of which are singletons. Sequenced: CD4+ T cells from PBMCs. These receptors were obtained from a human donor with multiple sclerosis.

The J gene is TRBJ1-6, the V gene TRBV20-1, with D possibly being TRBD1 (5 bases). The CDR3 loop spans 17 amino acids. With 1 base removed from V and 7 bases from J, the gap between germline ends came to 20 bases. The germline gives CDR1 DFQATT, CDR2 SNEGSKA (reference sequence). The CDR3 bases are TGCAGTGCTAGAGTTCTCAGGGATCTAGCGGGGAATTCACCCCTCCACTTT. This codes for CSARVLRDLAGNSPLHF.

The CDR3 is CASSPHQGARDIQYF. For the CDR3, the DNA is TGTGCCAGCAGCCCACATCAGGGGGCGCGAGACATTCAGTACTTC. This rearrangement joins TRBV7-2 to TRBJ2-4; 8 bases map to TRBD1. V was pared by 5 bases and J by 8 bases, with 11 bases of the junction left unmatched. In germline, CDR1 is SGHTA, CDR2 FQGNSA. CDR3 length: 15 residues.

The chain combines TRBV28 with TRBJ2-7; TRBD1 aligns across 8 bases. Trimming removed 1 base from V and 11 bases from J; junction bases left unmatched: 10. This CDR3 contains 14 residues. The germline CDR1 and CDR2 sequences are MDHEN and SYDVKM. CDR3 region: CASSLSGTGLGEYF. The DNA of the CDR3 is TGTGCCAGCAGTTTATCGGGGACAGGCCTAGGGGAGTACTTC.

There are a few counts of this clonotype. The chain combines TRBV7-9 with TRBJ1-2; 7 positions match TRBD1. CDR3 length equals 14 residues. Germline CDR1 is SEHNR and CDR2 is FQNEAQ (reference sequence). The V and J ends lost 8 bases and 2 bases, in that order; junction bases with no gene match: 8. For the CDR3, the DNA is TGTGCCAGCGGTACACAGGGGATCAACTATGGCTACACCTTC. Its protein product is CASGTQGINYGYTF.

The rearrangement links TRBV23-1 to TRBJ1-2, with D maybe TRBD1 (6 bases). TRBV23-1 has ORF status, its function being uncertain. The CDR3 consists of 14 residues. V lost 2 bases to trimming and J lost 8 bases, with 15 bases between them. CDR3 amino acids: CASSQVVGAGGYTF. The CDR3, as DNA: TGCGCCAGCAGTCAAGTGGTGGGGGCGGGAGGCTACACCTTC.

For the CDR3, the DNA is TGCAGTGCTAGAGTTTCCGGCCTCCGGAATACGCAGTATTTT. The encoded protein is CSARVSGLRNTQYF. V gene TRBV20-1 combines with J gene TRBJ2-3; D not certain. Germline V lookup: CDR1 DFQATT, CDR2 SNEGSKA (reference sequence). V was clipped by 1 base and J by 7 bases, with 15 bases between them. The CDR3 sequence is 14 residues long.

The rearrangement joins TRBV25-1 to TRBJ2-5; 9 bases map to TRBD1. This CDR3 region has 19 residues. CDR1 and CDR2 from the germline V gene are MGHDK and SYGVNS. V lost 4 bases, J lost 0 bases, and 15 bases stayed unmatched. CDR3 DNA: TGTGCCAGCAGTGGGTCCCGGGACAGGGCGCTGGCTTACCAAGAGACCCAGTACTTC. This codes for CASSGSRDRALAYQETQYF. Full variable domain (rest looked up from reference TRBV25-1 and TRBJ2-5): EADIYQTPRYLVIGTGKKITLECSQTMGHDKMYWYQQDPGMELHLIHYSYGVNSTEKGDLSSESTVSRIRTEHFPLTLESARPSHTSQYLCASSGSRDRALAYQETQYFGPGTRLLVL.

The V and J genes are TRBV6-5 and TRBJ1-1; the match to TRBD1 covers 10 bases. Germline V lookup: CDR1 MNHEY, CDR2 SVGAGI. J was trimmed by 6 bases and V by 2 bases; bases with no gene match: 6. The CDR3 is 15 residues long. The CDR3 sequence is CASSYGQGVRAEAFF. The CDR3 DNA is TGTGCCAGCAGTTACGGACAGGGGGTGAGAGCTGAAGCTTTCTTT.

This chain connects TRBV18 to TRBJ1-5; weak D call: TRBD1 (6 bases). The length of the CDR3 is 15 residues. V was shortened by 1 base and J by 11 bases, with 18 bases between the two germline ends. The V gene's germline CDR1 is KGHSH and CDR2 LQKENI. CDR3 in DNA: TGTGCCAGCTCACCACAAGTTTCCAGTAGGGGGGCCCAGCATTTT. Protein sequence: CASSPQVSSRGAQHF. Filled out from reference TRBV18 and TRBJ1-5, the complete variable domain reads NAGVMQNPRHLVRRRGQEARLRCSPMKGHSHVYWYRQLPEEGLKFMVYLQKENIIDESGMPKERFSAEFPKEGPSILRIQQVVRGDSAAYFCASSPQVSSRGAQHFGDGTRLSIL.

The rearrangement uses TRBV6-6 and TRBJ2-7; D unresolved. Germline-derived CDR1 and CDR2 are MNHNY and SVGAGI (reference sequence). This CDR3 spans 11 amino acids. V was shortened by 1 base and J by 4 bases, with 2 bases between the two germline ends. The CDR3 DNA reads TGTGCCAGCAGTTACTATTACGAGCAGTACTTC. Its protein is CASSYYYEQYF.

In this sample, this clonotype turned up once. The V gene is TRBV14, the J gene TRBJ2-7; perhaps TRBD2 as D (5 bases). The length of the CDR3 is 12 residues. Trimming pared 1 base from V and 7 bases from J, leaving 8 bases between. The germline V gene encodes CDR1 SGHDN and CDR2 FVKESK. The CDR3 coding sequence is TGTGCCAGCAGCCAAGGTCCGGGGGAGCAGTACTTC. This codes for CASSQGPGEQYF.

The chain has TRBV30 and TRBJ1-1, with 9 bases that match TRBD1. The CDR3 is 13 amino acids. The V and J ends lost 5 bases and 11 bases, in that order; junction bases with no gene match: 12. Germline V gene lookup returns CDR1 GTSNPN and CDR2 SVGIG (reference sequence). As DNA, the CDR3 is TGTGCCTGGCAGGGGACAGGGCGGGCTACGGCTTTCTTT. Its protein product is CAWQGTGRATAFF.

This chain links TRBV7-9 with TRBJ1-5, with D possibly TRBD1 on 6 matching bases. The CDR3 has 17 residues. Trimming stripped 4 bases from V and 8 bases from J, with 24 bases between. Looked up from germline, CDR1 is SEHNR and CDR2 is FQNEAQ (reference sequence). Written as DNA, the CDR3 is TGTGCCAGCAGCTCCACTCAGAGGGGGGGGTCAGTAGAGCCCCAGCATTTT. It translates to CASSSTQRGGSVEPQHF.

The V gene is TRBV30, the J gene TRBJ2-7; tentative D call: TRBD1 (8 bases). V was cut by 3 bases and J by 0 bases, with 15 bases left in between. The CDR3 has 15 residues. Germline V gives CDR1 GTSNPN, CDR2 SVGIG (reference sequence). CDR3 amino acids: CAWRPGGGGSYEQYF. The DNA for the CDR3 is TGTGCCTGGAGGCCAGGGGGCGGGGGCTCCTACGAGCAGTACTTC.

The chain combines TRBV25-1 with TRBJ2-7; D gene uncertain. CDR3 length: 11 residues. V was cut by 1 base and J by 7 bases, with 5 bases left in between. Germline CDR1 is MGHDK and CDR2 is SYGVNS. The CDR3 nucleotides are TGTGCCAGCAGTGAATCCGTAGAGCAGTACTTC. Translating gives CASSESVEQYF.

DNA for the CDR3: TGCAGTGCTAGCGGGACGGTCAATGAGCAGTTCTTC. Its protein is CSASGTVNEQFF. This sequence joins TRBV20-1 and TRBJ2-1; D may match TRBD1 or TRBD2 (5 bases each). The CDR3 runs to 12 residues. Germline V gene lookup returns CDR1 DFQATT and CDR2 SNEGSKA (reference sequence). V lost 3 bases, J lost 6 bases, and 9 bases lay in between.

This chain joins TRBV24-1 and TRBJ2-3, with 10 bases fitting TRBD1. CDR1 is KGHDR and CDR2 is SFDVKD in the germline V gene. There are 14 residues in the CDR3. The V segment lost 6 bases and the J segment 3 bases; nucleotides outside the gene matches: 2. DNA for the CDR3: TGTGCCACCAGTCCGGGACAGGGGACAGATACGCAGTATTTT. Amino acids: CATSPGQGTDTQYF.

The chain recombines TRBV7-8 with TRBJ2-3, with D possibly matching TRBD1 (5 bases). This CDR3 comprises 16 residues. Trimming removed 2 bases at V and 6 bases at J, with 18 bases between. From germline, CDR1 is SGHVS and CDR2 FQNEAQ. CDR3 sequence: CASSLTIPRQGDTQYF. The CDR3 region has the DNA TGTGCCAGCAGCTTAACCATTCCGCGGCAGGGCGATACGCAGTATTTT.

The chain is built from TRBV12-3 or TRBV12-4 and TRBJ2-6, with D perhaps assigned TRBD1 or TRBD2 (5 bases each). The CDR3 runs to 15 residues. V dropped 1 base and J dropped 2 bases, with 6 bases sitting between them. CDR3 nucleotides: TGTGCCAGCAGTTTAGGAGGGGCTGGGGCCAACGTCCTGACTTTC. It specifies CASSLGGAGANVLTF.

The V call is TRBV7-2, the J call TRBJ1-5; D unclear. The length of the CDR3 is 11 residues. CDR1 and CDR2 from the germline V gene are SGHTA and FQGNSA. Trimming stripped 4 bases from V and 5 bases from J, with 3 bases between. CDR3 nucleotides: TGTGCCAGCAGCTCTTATCAGCCCCAGCATTTT. Its protein product is CASSSYQPQHF.

This clonotype was picked up a small number of times. The V call is TRBV5-1, the J call TRBJ1-5; D possibly corresponds to TRBD1 (6 bases). Germline V gene sequence: CDR1 SGHRS, CDR2 YFSETQ. The CDR3 is made up of 15 amino acids. The V gene lost 0 bases and the J gene lost 6 bases, with 13 bases spanning the gap. CDR3 in DNA: TGCGCCAGCAGCTTGGCCGGGGGGCGCGGTCAGCCCCAGCATTTT. Translating it yields CASSLAGGRGQPQHF.

About this clonotype: The junction differs from germline at one of its ends, possibly a read error. CDR3 nucleotides: TGTGCCAGCAGCTCGGGACAGGGACCGGGACTAGCTGCCTTC. Translation: CASSSGQGPGLAAF. The rearrangement uses TRBV6-2 or TRBV6-3 and TRBJ2-1; TRBD1 or TRBD2 may be the D gene (9 bases each). Germline-derived CDR1 and CDR2 are MNHEY and SVGEGT. CDR3 length: 14 amino acids.

In this sample, this clonotype turned up a few times. The CDR3 bases are TGTGCCATCAGTGAACCCGGGGGGCCAGGAGATACGCAGTATTTT. Its translation: CAISEPGGPGDTQYF. The rearrangement joins TRBV10-3 to TRBJ2-3; D possibly corresponds to TRBD2 (7 bases). In germline, CDR1 is ENHRY, CDR2 SYGVKD. The germline V and J ends were trimmed by 3 bases and 5 bases, with 15 bases remaining between them. The CDR3 runs to 15 residues.